The following is a T cell receptor (beta chain) sequence with its context. This clone was counted a single time. What antigen it recognizes has not been identified. Base qualities are missing; no much larger clone stands one base away. The data stem from a study of T cell responses to AZD1222 COVID-19 vaccine listed by TCRdb under 2021. With respect to the entire study: TCR sequencing was performed for 230 to 250 trial participants, of whom about 200 were given two doses of AZD1222 and some 26 were given two doses of MenACWY control vaccine. Trial participants were enrolled by age into subgroups of 18-55, 56-69 and 70-plus years, and about 150, 27 and 61 TCR-sequenced participants, respectively, were included in these subgroups. Broad study findings and their caveats: Reportedly, almost half of the unique spike-specific TCRs recognized epitopes lying outside the regions that are mutated in the B.1.351 and B.1.1.7 variants. Because no day 14 peak-response samples were available, the repertoires could be characterized only after the peak T cell response. Conclusions about previously exposed vaccinees are limited because only six or seven AZD1222 recipients were SARS-CoV-2 seropositive at baseline. Participants were mostly white British and included more females than males, and it was suggested by the authors that clonal diversity may have been underestimated. CD4 TCRs associated with the vaccine covered the entire spike protein, and the dominant responses were in regions 160-218 and 743-854. The 56-69-year group was small, and its depth increase did not reach significance, likely because of low power. A significant rise in spike-specific TCR breadth and depth was observed after two AZD1222 doses relative to day 0 and relative to MenACWY recipients.

The CDR3 covers 13 residues, taking in both the cysteine and the phenylalanine. The kept DNA is CDR3 alone, 39 bases in frame from the first base. V and J lose 4 bases and 2 bases, and a span of 8 bases separates them. Per the germline V gene (reference sequence), LGHDT is the CDR1 and YNNKEL is the CDR2. The time point label, read with the paper, signifies: baseline before first vaccination. According to the study, the label for this sample's treatment or condition signals: meningococcal conjugate vaccine given as trial control. Samples from vaccinated people were obtained from the UK trials COV001 and COV002, which included a single-blind randomized controlled phase 2/3 trial of AZD1222 (ChAdOx1 nCoV-19) in healthy adults. For TCRbeta chain sequencing, PBMC samples were collected from trial participants at day 0 and at day 28 after the second dose. The CDR3 regions of human TCRbeta chains were subjected to immunosequencing. Under the source paper's analysis protocol: TCRs in the repertoires were compared against a reference library of SARS-CoV-2-specific TCRs that had been generated with the MIRA antigen-specificity platform. Breadth meant the fraction of unique TCRs that were SARS-CoV-2-associated, whereas depth meant the fraction of total T cells that were SARS-CoV-2-associated. Using the MIRA data, each spike-specific TCR was mapped to the spike region that the TCR reacts to and placed in a CD4 or CD8 class. Log10-transformed breadth and depth values were compared by one-way ANOVA with Sidak's multiple comparisons tests. TCRdb holds this immuneACCESS table with in-frame rearrangements only. Some clones are missing; in checked studies, unresolved V genes explain under half, and the rest has no known cause. That table supplies the V and J calls and clone size; D and trimming were determined from the DNA. In this sample the table shows around 74,000 clones, roughly 94% of which occur a single time. Roughly 7% of the sample is held by the ten biggest clonotypes.

Sequencing used peripheral blood, obtained on day 0 of MenACWY control vaccination. The rearranged chain carries TRBV3-1 (or the pseudogene TRBV3-2) and TRBJ1-1, and the D gene may be TRBD1, 5 bases matching. The TCR sequence derives from an adult in good health. The base sequence is TGTGCCAGCAGCCCCCAGGGTAACACTGAAGCTTTCTTT. The translation is CASSPQGNTEAFF.